The T cell receptor (beta chain) described here comes from a study of T cell responses to AZD1222 COVID-19 vaccine. Per germline, CDR1 GTSNPN and CDR2 SVGIG (reference sequence). Trimming left V 0 bases short and J 9 bases short, with 11 bases between. This CDR3 is 12 amino acids long. Clones were sequenced by immunoSEQ multiplex PCR, and TCRdb holds only the in-frame ones, with some missing. This sample has approximately 150,000 clones, with 80% to 90% found just once. This clonotype was obtained from an adult in good health. The sequencing here drew on peripheral blood, taken on day 0 of AZD1222 vaccination. The chain couples TRBV30 to TRBJ2-5, with D perhaps TRBD1 (5 bases). The CDR3 DNA is TGTGCCTGGAGTGTCAAATTAGGGGCCCAGTACTTC. This gives the protein CAWSVKLGAQYF.